The 32 T cell receptor beta chains reported below all come from one sample, sequenced in a study of cytomegalovirus exposure and HLA in healthy donors. Primers: 60 Vbeta forward and 13 Jbeta reverse. Profiling relied on immunoSEQ multiplex PCR, and the TCRdb table lists in-frame clones only, not all of them. This table holds about 190,000 clones, roughly 80% found once. Sequenced input: PBMCs. The receptors were sampled from a woman younger than 35 in good health and CMV-seronegative.

The V gene is TRBV27, the J gene TRBJ2-1; D is ambiguous. The CDR3 is 15 residues long. Germline V lookup: CDR1 MNHEY, CDR2 SMNVEV (reference sequence). V lost 6 bases and J 0 bases, leaving 12 bases between the germline ends. For the CDR3, the DNA is TGTGCCAGCAGCCTCACAGCTAACTCCTACAATGAGCAGTTCTTC. Its translation: CASSLTANSYNEQFF.

The gene calls are TRBV6-6 and TRBJ2-1, with 7 bases lining up with TRBD2. Germline lookup yields CDR1 MNHNY and CDR2 SVGAGI (reference sequence). The ends lost 5 bases at V and 10 bases at J; junction bases unmatched: 8. The CDR3 spans 13 residues. CDR3 amino acids: CASSSRDGGEQFF. In DNA, the CDR3 is TGTGCCAGCAGTAGCCGGGACGGGGGGGAGCAGTTCTTC.

The J gene is TRBJ2-1, the V gene TRBV4-3, with 8 bases aligning to TRBD2. CDR3 length: 16 residues. Germline CDR1 is LGHNA and CDR2 is YSLEER. V lost 5 bases and J lost 6; bases outside the gene matches: 12. The CDR3 loop is CASSERGAGEGNEQFF. The CDR3 nucleotides read TGCGCCAGCAGCGAGCGTGGAGCGGGAGAGGGCAATGAGCAGTTCTTC.

The CDR3 loop reads CASSRGTEGHEKLFF. The CDR3 DNA reads TGCGCCAGCAGCCGAGGGACAGAGGGCCATGAAAAACTGTTTTTT. The rearrangement uses TRBV5-1 and TRBJ1-4; 7 bases line up with TRBD1. J gave up 6 bases and V 4 bases, and 9 bases lay outside the gene matches. This CDR3 has 15 amino acids. The germline V gene encodes CDR1 SGHRS and CDR2 YFSETQ.

J is TRBJ1-1 and V is TRBV7-2; 7 nucleotides match TRBD1. CDR1 is SGHTA and CDR2 is FQGNSA in the germline V gene. There are 15 residues in the CDR3. V was pared by 3 bases and J by 4 bases, with 8 bases of the junction left unmatched. The CDR3: CASSFRQGWSTEAFF. DNA for the CDR3: TGTGCCAGCAGCTTTCGACAGGGTTGGAGCACTGAAGCTTTCTTT.

This chain connects TRBV2 to TRBJ2-1; TRBD2 matches 9 bases. This CDR3 is built from 14 residues. Germline loops: CDR1 SNHLY, CDR2 FYNNEI. V shed 6 bases, J shed 6 bases, and the junction held 6 bases outside the gene matches. The CDR3 sequence: CASRAGGPVNEQFF. The CDR3 coding sequence is TGTGCCAGCAGGGCGGGAGGGCCTGTCAATGAGCAGTTCTTC. Full variable domain (missing parts from reference TRBV2 and TRBJ2-1): EPEVTQTPSHQVTQMGQEVILRCVPISNHLYFYWYRQILGQKVEFLVSFYNNEISEKSEIFDDQFSVERPDGSNFTLKIRSTKLEDSAMYFCASRAGGPVNEQFFGPGTRLTVL.

This sequence joins TRBV4-1 and TRBJ2-1; TRBD2 agrees at 12 bases. CDR1 and CDR2 from the germline V gene are MGHRA and YSYEKL. V gave up 0 bases and J gave up 8 bases; unmatched junction bases: 8. There are 17 residues in the CDR3. The CDR3 DNA reads TGCGCCAGCAGCCAAGATGGGGCTAGCGGGAGGGCCGATGAGCAGTTCTTC. Encoded protein: CASSQDGASGRADEQFF.

This rearrangement joins TRBV21-1 to TRBJ2-1; the DNA was not used to check the table's D call, TRBD2. TRBV21-1 is given as a pseudogene. This CDR3 is 19 amino acids long. The CDR3 nucleotides read TGTGCCAGCAGCAAAGTGTGGACTAGTGGGGCTCCCCAGAGCAATGAGCAGTTCTTC. It yields the protein CASSKVWTSGAPQSNEQFF.

The rearrangement joins TRBV19 to TRBJ1-1; 7 bases line up with TRBD1. The CDR3 totals 13 residues. The junction had 5 bases not matched to a gene; V was cut back by 3 bases and J by 7 bases. CDR1 LNHDA and CDR2 SQIVND come from the germline V gene (reference sequence). The CDR3 protein is CASSILGTVEAFF. The CDR3 region has the DNA TGTGCCAGTAGTATTTTAGGGACAGTTGAAGCTTTCTTT.

The CDR3 reads CASSYRREGPYEQYF. The CDR3 nucleotides are TGTGCCAGCAGCTATAGGCGGGAGGGACCCTACGAGCAGTACTTC. The chain joins TRBV7-2 to TRBJ2-7, with 9 bases identical to TRBD2. The CDR3 sequence is 15 residues long. Per the germline V gene, CDR1 is SGHTA and CDR2 is FQGNSA. The V gene end was trimmed by 4 bases and the J gene end by 2 bases; junction bases not matched to a gene: 6.

The V and J genes are TRBV11-2 and TRBJ2-5; no firm D call. The end of the DNA fits TRBJ2-7 better, so the J call may be wrong. The CDR3 covers 13 residues. Germline V CDR1 and CDR2: SGHAT, FQNNGV. The CDR3 sequence: CASSLNLSYEQYF. The CDR3 DNA is TGTGCCAGCAGCTTAAACCTCTCCTACGAGCAGTACTTC.

The rearrangement joins TRBV28 to TRBJ1-5; possibly TRBD1 for D (6 bases). The CDR3 covers 14 residues. Germline assignment: CDR1 MDHEN and CDR2 SYDVKM. Trimming pared 5 bases from V and 11 bases from J, leaving 19 bases between. CDR3 amino acids: CASSKIQGGWAQHF. For the CDR3, the DNA is TGTGCCAGCAGTAAAATACAGGGTGGTTGGGCCCAGCATTTT. Variable domain in full (rest from reference TRBV28 and TRBJ1-5): DVKVTQSSRYLVKRTGEKVFLECVQDMDHENMFWYRQDPGLGLRLIYFSYDVKMKEKGDIPEGYSVSREKKERFSLILESASTNQTSMYLCASSKIQGGWAQHFGDGTRLSIL.

The rearrangement uses TRBV18 and TRBJ2-5; 8 bases match TRBD2. V lost 1 base to trimming and J lost 0 bases; unmatched junction nucleotides: 1. Germline CDR1 reads KGHSH; CDR2 reads LQKENI. This CDR3 has 15 amino acids. The CDR3 loop reads CASSPQREYQETQYF. The CDR3, as DNA: TGTGCCAGCTCACCACAGCGGGAGTACCAAGAGACCCAGTACTTC.

The J gene is TRBJ1-2, the V gene TRBV4-3; perhaps TRBD1 as D (6 bases). This CDR3 has 17 residues. The germline V gene encodes CDR1 LGHNA and CDR2 YSLEER. The V gene lost 1 base and the J gene lost 0 bases, with 15 bases spanning the gap. The chain's CDR3 is CASSQVIRQDSNYGYTF. CDR3 in DNA: TGCGCCAGCAGCCAAGTTATTCGACAGGACTCTAACTATGGCTACACCTTC.

The chain employs TRBV30 and TRBJ2-7, with 7 bases aligning to TRBD1. After removal of 1 base from V and 6 bases from J, the junction contained 6 bases not matched to a gene. CDR3 size: 13 residues. In germline, CDR1 is GTSNPN, CDR2 SVGIG (reference sequence). The CDR3 DNA is TGTGCCTGGAGTGAGGGGGCGGCCTCCGAGCAGTACTTC. Its protein product is CAWSEGAASEQYF.

This clone was found a few times. V is TRBV2 and J is TRBJ2-2; TRBD1 matches 7 bases. Trimming removed 5 bases from V and 4 bases from J; junction bases left unmatched: 4. The CDR3 covers 14 residues. Germline V CDR1 and CDR2: SNHLY, FYNNEI. In DNA form, the CDR3 reads TGTGCCAGCAGTAACAGGGGAACCACCGGGGAGCTGTTTTTT. Residues: CASSNRGTTGELFF.

In DNA form, the CDR3 reads TGTGCCAGCAGTGAAGATACAACTAATGAAAAACTGTTTTTT. Protein: CASSEDTTNEKLFF. The rearrangement links TRBV2 to TRBJ1-4; no definite D call. Germline V lookup: CDR1 SNHLY, CDR2 FYNNEI. Between the trimmed V and J ends, which lost 1 base and 0 bases, there was a span of 3 bases. This CDR3 contains 14 residues.

The rearrangement links TRBV7-9 to TRBJ2-2, with 11 nucleotides matching TRBD1. V lost 0 bases and J lost 4; bases outside the gene matches: 4. CDR3 length: 17 amino acids. Germline V lookup: CDR1 SEHNR, CDR2 FQNEAQ (reference sequence). CDR3 coding DNA: TGTGCCAGCAGCTTAGCGATGGGACAGGGGGGCACCGGGGAGCTGTTTTTT. Its translation is CASSLAMGQGGTGELFF.

V gene TRBV4-1 combines with J gene TRBJ1-5, with no clear D. Germline CDR1 is MGHRA and CDR2 is YSYEKL. Trimming pared 0 bases from V and 2 bases from J, leaving 11 bases between. The CDR3 consists of 16 residues. DNA of the CDR3: TGCGCCAGCAGCCAAGACCCCTCCGGAGGCAATCAGCCCCAGCATTTT. It encodes CASSQDPSGGNQPQHF.

The chain recombines TRBV11-3 with TRBJ2-6; D ambiguous. CDR1 is SGHNT and CDR2 is YENEEA in the germline V gene. This CDR3 has 14 amino acids. Trimming removed 2 bases from V and 0 bases from J, with 2 bases in between. CDR3 in DNA: TGTGCCAGCAGCTTACTCTCTGGGGCCAACGTCCTGACTTTC. The encoded protein is CASSLLSGANVLTF.

The chain uses TRBV15 and TRBJ2-1; 10 bases agree with TRBD2. V shed 1 base and J 2 bases; nucleotides not matched to a gene: 2. The germline gives CDR1 LNHNV, CDR2 YYDKDF (reference sequence). The CDR3 totals 16 residues. Here the CDR3 reads CATSRGSGRPYNEQFF. The CDR3 coding sequence is TGTGCCACCAGCAGAGGTAGCGGGAGGCCCTACAATGAGCAGTTCTTC.

The chain is built from TRBV11-3 and TRBJ2-2, with 11 nucleotides matching TRBD2. Germline CDR1 reads SGHNT; CDR2 reads YENEEA. V lost 0 bases, J lost 6 bases, and 9 bases stayed unmatched. This CDR3 is built from 18 residues. CDR3: CASSLDHRLAGGPGELFF. The CDR3 nucleotides read TGTGCCAGCAGCTTAGATCACCGGCTAGCGGGAGGTCCCGGGGAGCTGTTTTTT.

A single count supports this clone. V is TRBV19 and J is TRBJ1-3; weak D call: TRBD1 (6 bases). The CDR3 has 15 amino acids. Germline CDR1 LNHDA, CDR2 SQIVND (reference sequence). Trimming shortened V by 3 bases and J by 1 base, and 10 bases separated the two germline ends. CDR3 sequence: CASSIGTGSGNTIYF. The CDR3 coding sequence is TGTGCCAGTAGTATCGGAACAGGGTCTGGAAACACCATATATTTT.

The chain uses TRBV19 and TRBJ2-7, with D possibly being TRBD1 (6 bases). V was clipped by 5 bases and J by 6 bases, with 14 bases between them. The CDR3 extends over 13 amino acids. CDR1 is LNHDA, CDR2 SQIVND, per germline (reference sequence). Here the CDR3 DNA reads TGTGCCAGTAGTGGAGCACAGGGAAGCGAGCAGTACTTC. It specifies CASSGAQGSEQYF.

This clone was seen a single time. The genes are TRBV6-1 and TRBJ1-2, with D maybe TRBD1 (5 bases). Trimming took 7 bases from V and 6 from J, leaving 21 bases between them. The CDR3 runs to 15 residues. Germline values: CDR1 MNHNS, CDR2 SASEGT. The CDR3 region is CASNFYGGTDDGYTF. CDR3 sequence (DNA): TGTGCCAGCAATTTTTACGGCGGGACCGACGATGGCTACACCTTC.

This clone was observed once. The chain couples TRBV4-3 to TRBJ2-1, with 11 bases fitting TRBD2. Looked up from germline, CDR1 is LGHNA and CDR2 is YSLEER. CDR3 size: 17 residues. V lost 4 bases, J lost 4 bases, and 9 bases stayed unmatched. In DNA form, the CDR3 reads TGCGCCAGCAGCCGAGTTCTGACTAGCGGGGCATACAATGAGCAGTTCTTC. Its translation: CASSRVLTSGAYNEQFF.

This clone has a single count. This chain links TRBV7-2 with TRBJ1-4, with 7 bases fitting TRBD1. Germline V CDR1 and CDR2: SGHTA, FQGNSA. This CDR3 has 15 amino acids. V was clipped by 2 bases and J by 5 bases; unmatched bases: 5. CDR3 in DNA: TGTGCCAGCAGCTTATCTATGGGACAGAATGAAAAACTGTTTTTT. This gives the protein CASSLSMGQNEKLFF.

The chain uses TRBV19 and TRBJ1-5, with 7 nucleotides matching TRBD1. There are 17 residues in the CDR3. J lost 2 bases, V lost 6 bases, and 13 bases had no gene match. Germline assignment: CDR1 LNHDA and CDR2 SQIVND (reference sequence). CDR3 region: CASSQTRGQNGNQPQHF. In nucleotides, the CDR3 is TGTGCCAGTAGCCAGACGAGGGGGCAGAATGGCAATCAGCCCCAGCATTTT.

J is TRBJ2-7 and V is TRBV7-2, with 11 bases fitting TRBD2. Unmatched junction bases numbered 3, after V lost 2 bases and J lost 6 bases. Germline lookup yields CDR1 SGHTA and CDR2 FQGNSA. This CDR3 region has 14 residues. The CDR3 protein is CASSLLAGGGEQYV. Here the CDR3 DNA reads TGTGCCAGCAGCTTACTAGCGGGAGGAGGCGAGCAGTACGTC.

The chain joins TRBV7-9 to TRBJ2-1; 8 bases match TRBD2. CDR1 is SEHNR and CDR2 is FQNEAQ in the germline V gene (reference sequence). Trimming at V came to 5 bases and at J to 0 bases, leaving 6 bases not matched to a gene. CDR3 length: 16 amino acids. CDR3 sequence (DNA): TGTGCCAGCAGCCGAGATAGCGGGATCTCCTACAATGAGCAGTTCTTC. Its translation: CASSRDSGISYNEQFF.

The gene calls are TRBV4-2 and TRBJ2-7; tentative D call: TRBD1 (5 bases). The CDR3 runs 15 residues. V lost 0 bases to trimming and J lost 4 bases, with 13 bases between them. CDR1 and CDR2 (germline): LGHNA, YNFKEQ. The CDR3 coding sequence is TGTGCCAGCAGCCAAGAGAGTGCCGGACAATACGAGCAGTACTTC. Amino acid sequence: CASSQESAGQYEQYF.

This chain links TRBV28 with TRBJ2-7; D gene uncertain. This CDR3 has 13 residues. V lost 1 base to trimming and J lost 2 bases, with 6 bases between them. The germline V gene has CDR1 MDHEN and CDR2 SYDVKM. The CDR3 here is CASSLSPTYEQYF. In DNA, the CDR3 is TGTGCCAGCAGTTTATCCCCTACCTACGAGCAGTACTTC.